This TCR beta chain comes out of a study of T cell responses to AZD1222 COVID-19 vaccine. This table comes from immunoSEQ multiplex PCR, and its TCRdb copy is limited to in-frame clones, with some not included. The repertoire includes some 150,000 clones, under 95% of them detected once, and around 4% sits in the top ten. This CDR3 region has 16 residues. V gave up 1 base and J gave up 7 bases; unmatched junction bases: 4. Germline loops: CDR1 SGHTA, CDR2 FQGNSA. The chain carries TRBV7-2 and TRBJ1-4; 12 positions match TRBD1. Sample: peripheral blood, taken on day 0 of MenACWY control vaccination. The TCR comes from an adult in good health. CDR3 sequence (DNA): TGTGCCAGCAGCTTAGTCGGGACAGGGGGCGGTGAAAAACTGTTTTTT. It encodes CASSLVGTGGGEKLFF.